The present TCR beta chain was sequenced within a study of blood T cell repertoires in COVID-19. Sequenced by immunoSEQ multiplex PCR; TCRdb stores in-frame clones only, minus some. Altogether some 150,000 clones are present, about 90% being singletons, with the ten largest covering roughly 1.2%. V lost 3 bases, J lost 3 bases, and 17 bases stayed unmatched. CDR1 and CDR2 (germline): LGHNT, FRNRAP. CDR3 length: 19 residues. The sequencing sample was made of PBMCs or T cells enriched from blood (not recorded which). J is TRBJ1-2 and V is TRBV12-5; 9 bases line up with TRBD1. This TCR derives from a human donor with acute COVID-19. The donor label of this sample is uncertain. The CDR3, as DNA: TGTGCTAGTGGTTTTCCTCTCCCGGGACAGGGACATCACGACTATGGCTACACCTTC. Translation gives CASGFPLPGQGHHDYGYTF.